The TCR beta chain under discussion was sequenced for a study of T-cell memory formation after mild COVID-19. General study findings and limits: CM and EM subsets held most contracting CD4+ clones; EMRA held CD8+ ones. Memory from before infection featured some responding clones, which suggests cross-reactive memory joined.

Comments on this clonotype: Its matching antigen is unknown.

Germline-derived CDR1 and CDR2 are SGHRS and YFSETQ. The CDR3 has 16 amino acids. V lost 3 bases and J lost 7; bases outside the gene matches: 12. Barcoded TCR alpha and TCR beta cDNA libraries with UMIs came from 5'RACE using constant-segment primers. TCRdb itself ran the 5' RACE reads through MiXCR, one entry per CDR3 protein. The sample lists 35,000 to 50,000 distinct CDR3 sequences; about a tenth were seen once. The sequencing input was PBMCs or a T cell subset sorted from them (not recorded which). The source of this sequence is an adult woman who had mild COVID-19 (a few samples of this study predate the infection). Cell type and time point are not known. The chain links TRBV5-1 to TRBJ2-1; 8 bases line up with TRBD2. The CDR3 nucleotides read TGCGCCAGCAGCTCCCCCGCGGGAGGTTCGTGGAATGAGCAGTTCTTC. Its protein product is CASSSPAGGSWNEQFF.